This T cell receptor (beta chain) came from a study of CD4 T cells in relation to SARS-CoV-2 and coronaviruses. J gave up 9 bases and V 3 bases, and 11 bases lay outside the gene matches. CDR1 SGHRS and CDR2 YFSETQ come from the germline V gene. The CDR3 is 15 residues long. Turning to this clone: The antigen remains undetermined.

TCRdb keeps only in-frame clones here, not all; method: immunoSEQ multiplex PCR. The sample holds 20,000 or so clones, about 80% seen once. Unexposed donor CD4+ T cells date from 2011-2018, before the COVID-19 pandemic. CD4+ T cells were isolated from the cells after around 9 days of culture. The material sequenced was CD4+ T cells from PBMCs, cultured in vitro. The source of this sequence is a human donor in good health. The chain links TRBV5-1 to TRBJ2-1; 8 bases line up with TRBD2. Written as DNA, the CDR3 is TGCGCCAGCAGCTCGAATAGCGGGACCCCCACTGAGCAGTTCTTC. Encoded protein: CASSSNSGTPTEQFF.